This TCR beta chain was sequenced for a study of spatial heterogeneity in lung cancer. Study-level background: The count of detected beta-chain sequences consistently exceeded that of alpha-chain sequences.

In the library, each TCR cDNA molecule bore its own unique molecular identifier. TCRdb analysed the 5' RACE reads with MiXCR anew, one entry per CDR3 protein. Here the sample spans about 10,000 distinct CDR3 sequences, roughly 3.8% being singletons. V gave up 2 bases and J gave up 1 base, with 15 bases separating them. Germline V CDR1 and CDR2: GTSNPN, SVGIG (reference sequence). The length of the CDR3 is 15 residues. As for time point: sample taken at primary tumor resection. Extraction of whole RNA from tumor, nontumor lung or frozen PBMC preceded unsorted sequencing. A total of some 70 untreated early-stage non-small cell lung cancer patients served as donors.

The receptor was derived from a male donor with early-stage non-small cell lung cancer. V gene TRBV30 combines with J gene TRBJ2-7; D call uncertain. Material: normal lung tissue next to the tumor, obtained at surgery. The CDR3 here is CAWSFRFLASYEQYF. In DNA form, the CDR3 reads TGTGCCTGGAGTTTCCGGTTCTTAGCATCCTACGAGCAGTACTTC.